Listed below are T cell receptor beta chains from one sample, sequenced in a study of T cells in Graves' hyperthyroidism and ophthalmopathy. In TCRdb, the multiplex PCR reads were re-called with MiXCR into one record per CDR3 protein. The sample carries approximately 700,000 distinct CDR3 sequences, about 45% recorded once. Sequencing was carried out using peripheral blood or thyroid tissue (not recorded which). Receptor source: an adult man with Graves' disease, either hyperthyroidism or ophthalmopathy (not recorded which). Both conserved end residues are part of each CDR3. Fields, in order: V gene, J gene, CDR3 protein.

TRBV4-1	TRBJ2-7	CASSQVQGVAEQYF
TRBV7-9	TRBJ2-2	CASSHLGNTGELFF
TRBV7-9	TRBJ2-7	CASSPTGRTYEQYF
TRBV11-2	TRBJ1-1	CASSLRTRGPTFF
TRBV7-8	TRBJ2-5	CASSLGTADWKETQYF
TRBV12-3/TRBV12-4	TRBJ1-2	CASRMDLIGGYTF
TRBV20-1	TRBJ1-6	CSASLVDINSPLHF
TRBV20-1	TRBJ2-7	CSARDSTSGISYEQYF
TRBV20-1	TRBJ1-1	CSARVQAANTEAFF
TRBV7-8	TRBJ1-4	CASQPGRLGNEKLFF
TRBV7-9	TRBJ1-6	CASSLTNTGLANSPLHF
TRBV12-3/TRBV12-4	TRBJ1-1	CASSSYRGTNTEAFF
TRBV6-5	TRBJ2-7	CASSYSWGTSYEQYF
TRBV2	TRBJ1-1	CASSLADPVNTEAFF
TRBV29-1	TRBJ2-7	CSVEGLPGADYEQYF
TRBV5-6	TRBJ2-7	CASSRKTGTGDAYEQYF
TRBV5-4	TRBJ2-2	CASSLQVGELFF
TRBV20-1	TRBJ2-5	CSAHSGLLKETQYF
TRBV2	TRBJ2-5	CASSEGTGTKETQYF
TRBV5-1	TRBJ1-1	CASSLGPGAEAFF
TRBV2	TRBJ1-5	CASSVDGIAASPQHF
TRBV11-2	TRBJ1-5	CASSSQTLTGLRDQPQHF
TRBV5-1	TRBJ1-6	CACSLGTGGFNSPLHF
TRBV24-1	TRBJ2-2	CATGGTGKASTGELLF
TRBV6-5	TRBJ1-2	CASLGSGQGGGYTF
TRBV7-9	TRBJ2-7	CASSGVAGRSYEQYF
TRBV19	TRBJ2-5	CASRVSPWGVAGHQETQYF
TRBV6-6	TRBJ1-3	CASRTAAGGAGNTIYF
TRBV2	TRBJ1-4	CASSEAGRTTNEKLFF
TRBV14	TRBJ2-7	CASSHGQGAEQYF
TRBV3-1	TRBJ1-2	CASSQDAGARYGYTF
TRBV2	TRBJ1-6	CASSESRTGPNSPLHF
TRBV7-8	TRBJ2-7	CASSLGGVLNEQYF
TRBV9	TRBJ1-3	CASSDMSSGNTIYF
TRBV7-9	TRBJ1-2	CASSQAGSNYGYTF
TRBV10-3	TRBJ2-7	CASSRDSDYEQYF
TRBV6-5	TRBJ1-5	CASSRRQAGNQPQHF
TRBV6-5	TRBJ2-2	CASSYGATGELFF
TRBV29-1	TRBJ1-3	CSVGQGARNTIYF
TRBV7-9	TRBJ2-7	CASSVNRDRPQLF
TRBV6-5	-	CASSLQGPDTQYF